A selection of T cell receptor beta chains follows, all from one sample in a study of T cell repertoires in cytomegalovirus infection. TCRdb independently ran MiXCR on the reads; one entry per CDR3 protein. The sample consists of around 750,000 distinct CDR3 sequences, less than 35% of them appearing once. No antigens are known for them. Sequencing was performed on cultured CD8+ T cells from PBMCs, taken from culture after CMV antigen stimulation. The receptors originated from a human donor in good health (CMV status not recorded). Some clones in this sample may be carry-over from other donors' samples. CDR3s include the opening cysteine and the closing phenylalanine or tryptophan.

j_call	v_call	cdr3_aa
TRBJ2-6	TRBV5-6	CASRGWGVLTF
TRBJ1-1	TRBV27	CVSSFGRAGWKSEAFF
TRBJ1-2	TRBV7-2	CASTSGGYRYGYTF
TRBJ1-2	TRBV2	CASSGDSYGYTF
TRBJ1-2	TRBV14	CASSQSRIMNGYTF
TRBJ2-1	TRBV7-9	CASSLVWSSYNEQFF
TRBJ2-3	TRBV5-1	CASSLVDGGLLLTDTQYF
TRBJ2-7	TRBV7-6	CASSRGGGDEQYF
TRBJ1-1	TRBV10-3	CAISDVELDRSEAFF
TRBJ2-1	TRBV27	CASSWAAGNFWNEQFF
TRBJ2-3	TRBV12-3/TRBV12-4	CASSLNGYTDTQYF
TRBJ2-1	TRBV29-1	CSVGRGPQLVNEQFF
TRBJ1-4	TRBV20-1	CSAREGIRHTGNEKLFF
TRBJ1-1	TRBV7-2	CASSLSHPGYTEAFF
TRBJ1-1	TRBV5-5	CASSLGGRGSTEAFF
TRBJ1-5	TRBV6-1	CASSVQGADRNQPQHF
TRBJ2-1	TRBV15	CATSSRGSSYNEQFF
TRBJ1-2	TRBV4-1	CASSHLGTGYGYTF
TRBJ2-3	TRBV2	CASDPTGVFTDTQYF
TRBJ2-1	TRBV19	CASSIAGGDNEQFF
TRBJ2-7	TRBV27	CASSLRRANPTYEQYF
TRBJ2-7	TRBV5-4	CASSLPYSSYEQYF
TRBJ1-5	TRBV6-6	CASSYNTGQPQHF
TRBJ2-1	TRBV19	CASSEGTSGYNEQFF
TRBJ1-2	TRBV7-2	CASSSGAGTLNGYTF
TRBJ1-2	TRBV27	CASSPTGTGAGYTF
TRBJ2-7	TRBV7-6	CASSPRDRGRLRSYEQYF
TRBJ2-3	TRBV7-6	CASSQTSGGPLGTQYF
TRBJ2-7	TRBV7-8	CASSLGGTESYEQYF
TRBJ2-3	TRBV5-8	CASSLGLSRTDTQYF
TRBJ1-6	TRBV2	CASRASRVFSSYNSPLHF
TRBJ1-1	TRBV7-8	CASSLGGAMNTEAFF